This entry lists 2 T cell receptor beta chains sequenced from one sample in a study of CD8 T cells in ankylosing spondylitis. TCRdb recomputed calls from the 5' RACE reads with MiXCR, one row per CDR3 protein. The sample lists 180,000 or so distinct CDR3 sequences, 11% occurring once. Sequencing input: blood, either unsorted or a sorted T cell fraction (not recorded which). Receptors were obtained from a male donor with ankylosing spondylitis or in good health (not recorded which).

This clonotype showed up many times. The rearrangement joins TRBV28 to TRBJ2-1; D assignment may be TRBD1 or TRBD2 (5 bases each). V was cut by 2 bases and J by 7 bases, with 15 bases left in between. The germline V gene has CDR1 MDHEN and CDR2 SYDVKM. The CDR3 runs to 15 residues. The CDR3, as DNA: TGTGCCAGCAGTTTACAATTGGGGGTGCGGAATGAGCAGTTCTTC. It encodes CASSLQLGVRNEQFF.

The V and J genes are TRBV7-8 and TRBJ2-3; 8 nucleotides match TRBD2. Germline CDR1 SGHVS, CDR2 FQNEAQ. V was clipped by 1 base and J by 6 bases; unmatched bases: 9. The CDR3 is 16 residues long. The CDR3: CASSLDTAGASDTQYF. The CDR3 DNA reads as TGTGCCAGCAGCTTAGACACAGCGGGGGCCTCGGATACGCAGTATTTT.